This paragraph covers one T cell receptor beta chain sequence. This sample is part of a study of OX40 agonist ivuxolimab in advanced cancers. Turning to the study itself: The diagnoses of dose-escalation patients were hepatocellular carcinoma, melanoma, renal cell or head and neck cancer. Earlier treatment with anti-PD-1, anti-PD-L1 or anti-CTLA-4 was permitted, and 30% to 40% had received some.

Using immunoSEQ multiplex PCR, the repertoire was profiled, and TCRdb retains in-frame clones only, with some absent. The sample holds under 150,000 clones, around 87% seen once. This CDR3 contains 15 residues. The V gene's germline CDR1 is MDHEN and CDR2 SYDVKM. With V trimmed by 5 bases and J by 8 bases, 11 bases remained unmatched. The V call is TRBV28, the J call TRBJ1-4; TRBD1 agrees at 7 bases. The source of this sequence is an adult with an advanced solid tumor such as melanoma, head and neck, liver or kidney cancer. The source material was CD4+ or CD8+ T cells sorted from blood, sampled in a trial of the OX40 agonist ivuxolimab. The CDR3 protein is CASSVSGGYREKLFF. CDR3 DNA: TGTGCCAGCAGTGTATCAGGGGGGTATAGGGAAAAACTGTTTTTT.